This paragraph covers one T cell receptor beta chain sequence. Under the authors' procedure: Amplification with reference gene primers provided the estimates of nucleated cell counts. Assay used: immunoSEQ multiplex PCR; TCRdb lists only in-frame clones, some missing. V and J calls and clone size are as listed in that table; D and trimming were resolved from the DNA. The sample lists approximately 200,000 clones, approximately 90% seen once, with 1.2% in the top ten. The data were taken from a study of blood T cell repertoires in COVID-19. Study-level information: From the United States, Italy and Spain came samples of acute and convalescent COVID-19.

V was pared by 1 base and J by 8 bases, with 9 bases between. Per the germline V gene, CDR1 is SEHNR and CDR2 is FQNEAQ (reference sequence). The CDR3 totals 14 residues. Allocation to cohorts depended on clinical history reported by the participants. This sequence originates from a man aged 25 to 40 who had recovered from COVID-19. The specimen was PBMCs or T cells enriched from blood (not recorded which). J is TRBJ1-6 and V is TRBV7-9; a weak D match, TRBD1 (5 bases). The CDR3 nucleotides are TGTGCCAGCAGCTTAGAGCGGGGACATTCACCCCTCCACTTT. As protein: CASSLERGHSPLHF.